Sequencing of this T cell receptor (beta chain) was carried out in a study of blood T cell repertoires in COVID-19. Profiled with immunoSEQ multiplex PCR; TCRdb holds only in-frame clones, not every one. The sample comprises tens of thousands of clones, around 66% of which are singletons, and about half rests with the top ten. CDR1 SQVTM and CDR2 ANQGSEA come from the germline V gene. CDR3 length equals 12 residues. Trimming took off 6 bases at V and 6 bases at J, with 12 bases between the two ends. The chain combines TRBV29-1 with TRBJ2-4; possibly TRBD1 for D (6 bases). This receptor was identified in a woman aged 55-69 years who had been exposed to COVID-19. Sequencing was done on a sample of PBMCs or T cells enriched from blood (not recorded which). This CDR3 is CSVADSLNIQYF. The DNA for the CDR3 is TGCAGCGTAGCGGACAGCCTAAACATTCAGTACTTC.